This T cell receptor beta chain was recorded in a study of T cell responses to AZD1222 COVID-19 vaccine. Across the whole study: It was second doses at about 4 or about 12 weeks that were pooled.

Study observations and caveats: The sample set comprised mostly white British donors with more females, and clonal diversity was possibly underestimated.

For this clone: The antigen is not known.

The V gene's germline CDR1 is SGHRS and CDR2 YFSETQ. Losses at the gene ends were 4 bases for V and 2 bases for J; bases not matched to a gene: 7. This CDR3 spans 15 amino acids. Only in-frame clones appear in the TCRdb table, and some are missing; sequencing was by immunoSEQ multiplex PCR. The sample lists more than 110,000 clones, more than 85% occurring once. The sequenced sample was peripheral blood, obtained on day 0 of AZD1222 vaccination. The chain employs TRBV5-1 and TRBJ2-3, with 7 bases that match TRBD2. This clonotype was sampled from an adult in good health. The CDR3 DNA sequence: TGCGCCAGCAGCGTGACTAGCCGACCCACAGATACGCAGTATTTT. As protein: CASSVTSRPTDTQYF. Full variable domain (remainder filled in from reference TRBV5-1 and TRBJ2-3): KAGVTQTPRYLIKTRGQQVTLSCSPISGHRSVSWYQQTPGQGLQFLFEYFSETQRNKGNFPGRFSGRQFSNSRSEMNVSTLELGDSALYLCASSVTSRPTDTQYFGPGTRLTVL.